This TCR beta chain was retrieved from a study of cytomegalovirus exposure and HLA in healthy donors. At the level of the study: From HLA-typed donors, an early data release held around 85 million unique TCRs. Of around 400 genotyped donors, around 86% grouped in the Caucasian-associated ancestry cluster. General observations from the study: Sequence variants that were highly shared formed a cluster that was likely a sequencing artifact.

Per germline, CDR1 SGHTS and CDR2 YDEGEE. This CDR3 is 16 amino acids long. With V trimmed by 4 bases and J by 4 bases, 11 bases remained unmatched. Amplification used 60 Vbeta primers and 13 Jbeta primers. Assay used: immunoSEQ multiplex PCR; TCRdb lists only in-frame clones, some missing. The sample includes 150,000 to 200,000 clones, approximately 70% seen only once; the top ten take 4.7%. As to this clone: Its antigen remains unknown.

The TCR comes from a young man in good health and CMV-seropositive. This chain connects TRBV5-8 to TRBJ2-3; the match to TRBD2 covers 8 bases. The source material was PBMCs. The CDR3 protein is CASSLSGIGPPDTQYF. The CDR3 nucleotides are TGTGCCAGCAGCCTTAGCGGGATAGGTCCCCCAGATACGCAGTATTTT.